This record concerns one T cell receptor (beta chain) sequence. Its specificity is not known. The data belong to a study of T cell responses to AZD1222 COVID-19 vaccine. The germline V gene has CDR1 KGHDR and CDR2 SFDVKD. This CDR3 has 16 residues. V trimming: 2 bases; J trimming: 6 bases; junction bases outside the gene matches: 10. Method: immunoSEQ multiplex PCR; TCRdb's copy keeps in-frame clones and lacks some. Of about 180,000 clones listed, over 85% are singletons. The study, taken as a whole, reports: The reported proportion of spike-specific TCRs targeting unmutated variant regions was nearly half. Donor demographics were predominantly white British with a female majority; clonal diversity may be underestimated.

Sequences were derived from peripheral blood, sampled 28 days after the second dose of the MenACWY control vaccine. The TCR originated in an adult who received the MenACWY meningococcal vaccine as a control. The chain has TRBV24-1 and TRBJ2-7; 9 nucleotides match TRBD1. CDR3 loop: CATSDSGQGTIGEQYF. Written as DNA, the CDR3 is TGTGCCACCAGTGATTCGGGACAGGGAACGATCGGCGAGCAGTACTTC.